These 2 T cell receptor beta chains originate from one sample sequenced in a study of T cell responses to AZD1222 COVID-19 vaccine. Measured with immunoSEQ multiplex PCR; TCRdb has only the in-frame clones, and not every one. The top ten clones hold just under 10% of a sample with about 120,000 clones, less than 90% of them seen once. This specimen was peripheral blood, taken on day 0 of AZD1222 vaccination. The receptor source for this set is an adult in good health.

The chain uses TRBV3-1 (or the pseudogene TRBV3-2) and TRBJ2-1; unclear D gene. The germline CDR1 and CDR2 sequences are LGHDT and YNNKEL (reference sequence). V lost 2 bases to trimming and J lost 10 bases, with 9 bases between them. The CDR3 runs 12 residues. This CDR3 is CASSQRLFEQFF. CDR3 nucleotide sequence: TGTGCCAGCAGCCAAAGGCTTTTCGAGCAGTTCTTC.

The V and J genes are TRBV11-2 and TRBJ1-1; D remains unclear. This CDR3 is 16 amino acids long. Germline CDR1 reads SGHAT; CDR2 reads FQNNGV. With 5 bases removed from V and 1 base from J, the gap between germline ends came to 17 bases. The CDR3 sequence is CASSPPRGSRNTEAFF. In nucleotides, the CDR3 is TGTGCCAGCAGCCCCCCCCGGGGATCCCGGAACACTGAAGCTTTCTTT.